One sample yielded the 26 T cell receptor beta chains listed below, sequenced in a study of shared clonotypes between healthy human individuals. The assay was immunoSEQ multiplex PCR, and TCRdb's table has in-frame clones only and misses some. In the table there are approximately 2,000,000 clones, 92% of which are singletons. Specimen: naive CD4+ T cells from PBMCs. Described subset: CD45RA+ positively selected. The receptors here all came from a man aged 18 to 30 in good health. Some clones in this sample may be carry-over from other donors' samples.

The chain carries TRBV10-3 and TRBJ1-1, with D possibly matching TRBD1 (5 bases). Germline-derived CDR1 and CDR2 are ENHRY and SYGVKD. The CDR3 spans 14 residues. Deletions cut 10 bases from V and 1 base from J, with 16 bases between. CDR3 protein: CATTNLGGNTEAFF. CDR3 DNA sequence: TGTGCCACCACAAATCTGGGGGGGAACACTGAAGCTTTCTTT.

The rearrangement joins TRBV14 to TRBJ2-2; TRBD2 might be the D (5 bases). V dropped 4 bases and J dropped 1 base, with 16 bases sitting between them. Germline CDR1 is SGHDN and CDR2 is FVKESK. The CDR3 is made up of 17 amino acids. The CDR3 region is CASSLGVAAGNTGELFF. In DNA, the CDR3 is TGTGCCAGCAGCCTCGGGGTTGCGGCGGGGAACACCGGGGAGCTGTTTTTT. Full variable domain (rest looked up from reference TRBV14 and TRBJ2-2): EAGVTQFPSHSVIEKGQTVTLRCDPISGHDNLYWYRRVMGKEIKFLLHFVKESKQDESGMPNNRFLAERTGGTYSTLKVQPAELEDSGVYFCASSLGVAAGNTGELFFGEGSRLTVL.

V and J are TRBV4-1 and TRBJ1-5; possible D gene TRBD1, 5 bases. This CDR3 contains 16 residues. The V and J ends lost 4 bases and 5 bases respectively, with 18 bases between them. Germline V lookup: CDR1 MGHRA, CDR2 YSYEKL. The CDR3 region is CASSLGGGRGYQPQHF. In DNA, the CDR3 is TGCGCCAGCAGCCTTGGGGGTGGCCGGGGTTATCAGCCCCAGCATTTT.

This chain uses TRBV6-5 with TRBJ1-1; 8 nucleotides align to TRBD1. The CDR3 spans 13 residues. The V gene end was trimmed by 7 bases and the J gene end by 4 bases; junction bases not matched to a gene: 5. CDR1 MNHEY and CDR2 SVGAGI come from the germline V gene. The CDR3 DNA sequence: TGTGCCAGCAACCCCAGGGGGCTCACTGAAGCTTTCTTT. Protein: CASNPRGLTEAFF.

The J gene is TRBJ1-2, the V gene TRBV4-2; D ambiguous. Germline V gene data show CDR1 as LGHNA and CDR2 as YNFKEQ. The CDR3 is 15 amino acids. Trimming shortened V by 0 bases and J by 4 bases, and 12 bases separated the two germline ends. The CDR3 DNA reads as TGTGCCAGCAGCCAAGATACGTATACCCTCTATGGCTACACCTTC. Translated: CASSQDTYTLYGYTF.

V is TRBV27 and J is TRBJ1-5; the D gene is possibly TRBD1 (6 bases). This CDR3 has 14 amino acids. Trimming took off 3 bases at V and 6 bases at J, with 12 bases between the two ends. The germline CDR1 and CDR2 sequences are MNHEY and SMNVEV (reference sequence). The CDR3 protein is CASSFDRTSQPQHF. The CDR3 coding sequence is TGTGCCAGCAGTTTCGACAGGACCAGTCAGCCCCAGCATTTT.

CDR3 in amino acids: CASSGQVRSPLHF. Here the CDR3 DNA reads TGTGCCAGCAGTGGCCAGGTCCGCTCACCCCTCCACTTT. J is TRBJ1-6 and V is TRBV25-1, with D uncertain. This CDR3 spans 13 amino acids. V gave up 4 bases and J gave up 10 bases, with 11 bases separating them. Germline V gene lookup returns CDR1 MGHDK and CDR2 SYGVNS.

This chain joins TRBV10-2 and TRBJ2-1, with D hard to call. Deletions cut 2 bases from V and 3 bases from J, with 11 bases between. Germline loops: CDR1 WSHSY, CDR2 SAAADI. The CDR3 has 15 residues. The CDR3 region is CASSEERLGYNEQFF. Here the CDR3 DNA reads TGCGCCAGCAGTGAGGAGAGACTTGGCTACAATGAGCAGTTCTTC.

V and J are TRBV5-1 and TRBJ1-1, with a possible D match to TRBD1 (6 bases). This CDR3 comprises 14 residues. V shed 1 base and J shed 8 bases, with 15 bases lying between them. Germline CDR1 reads SGHRS; CDR2 reads YFSETQ. CDR3 nucleotide sequence: TGCGCCAGCAGCTTGTTGCAGGGGATCTCCGAAGCTTTCTTT. Translated, it gives CASSLLQGISEAFF. The full variable domain, completed using reference TRBV5-1 and TRBJ1-1, is KAGVTQTPRYLIKTRGQQVTLSCSPISGHRSVSWYQQTPGQGLQFLFEYFSETQRNKGNFPGRFSGRQFSNSRSEMNVSTLELGDSALYLCASSLLQGISEAFFGQGTRLTVV.

This chain joins TRBV7-9 and TRBJ2-7, with TRBD1 matching 10 bases. In germline, CDR1 is SEHNR, CDR2 FQNEAQ (reference sequence). This CDR3 has 14 amino acids. The V and J ends lost 5 bases and 6 bases, in that order; junction bases with no gene match: 7. CDR3 in amino acids: CASSIPDRGSEQYF. Written as DNA, the CDR3 is TGTGCCAGCAGCATACCGGACAGGGGGTCCGAGCAGTACTTC.

The J gene is TRBJ2-7, the V gene TRBV30, with D perhaps matching TRBD1 (5 bases). CDR3 length equals 12 residues. V lost 3 bases, J lost 6 bases, and 12 bases lay in between. The germline V gene encodes CDR1 GTSNPN and CDR2 SVGIG (reference sequence). CDR3 protein: CAWSRQRIEQYF. In nucleotides, the CDR3 is TGTGCCTGGAGCCGACAGAGAATCGAGCAGTACTTC.

The chain employs TRBV11-1 and TRBJ2-7; D unclear. Germline CDR1 SGHAT, CDR2 FQDESV (reference sequence). There are 17 residues in the CDR3. Trimming took off 8 bases at V and 0 bases at J, with 23 bases between the two ends. CDR3 protein: CASSLTPGPARSYEQYF. The CDR3 region has the DNA TGTGCCAGCTCACTGACGCCCGGGCCAGCCCGCTCCTACGAGCAGTACTTC.

The chain recombines TRBV7-9 with TRBJ1-2; a weak D match, TRBD1 (6 bases). The V and J ends lost 4 bases and 7 bases respectively, with 10 bases between them. CDR1 is SEHNR and CDR2 is FQNEAQ in the germline V gene (reference sequence). The CDR3 runs to 12 residues. The CDR3 loop is CASSSQGPGYTF. The CDR3 DNA sequence: TGTGCCAGCAGCTCCCAGGGGCCTGGCTACACCTTC.

This chain links TRBV20-1 with TRBJ2-3; D call uncertain. The CDR3 loop spans 10 amino acids. The germline V gene has CDR1 DFQATT and CDR2 SNEGSKA (reference sequence). Trimming removed 7 bases at V and 1 base at J, with 3 bases between. The CDR3 DNA reads TGCAGTGGCCGCACAGATACGCAGTATTTT. Encoded protein: CSGRTDTQYF.

This chain connects TRBV5-4 to TRBJ1-1; D possibly corresponds to TRBD1 (5 bases). The CDR3 is made up of 12 amino acids. Germline CDR1 and CDR2: SGHNT and YYREEE (reference sequence). The V end lost 2 bases, the J end lost 11 bases, and 13 bases lay between the germline ends. The CDR3 sequence: CASSLERQTAFF. CDR3 DNA sequence: TGTGCCAGCAGCTTAGAAAGACAGACTGCTTTCTTT. Using reference TRBV5-4 and TRBJ1-1 for the parts outside the CDR3, the full variable domain is ETGVTQSPTHLIKTRGQQVTLRCSSQSGHNTVSWYQQALGQGPQFIFQYYREEENGRGNFPPRFSGLQFPNYSSELNVNALELDDSALYLCASSLERQTAFFGQGTRLTVV.

The rearrangement uses TRBV2 and TRBJ2-7; 7 bases match TRBD2. Per the germline V gene, CDR1 is SNHLY and CDR2 is FYNNEI. V was clipped by 7 bases and J by 6 bases; unmatched bases: 12. This CDR3 contains 14 residues. The CDR3 protein is CASTRRGYRPEQYF. Written as DNA, the CDR3 is TGTGCCAGCACCCGGCGGGGGTATCGGCCCGAGCAGTACTTC.

The chain recombines TRBV4-3 with TRBJ2-3; D gene unclear. This CDR3 region has 13 residues. V lost 5 bases, J lost 4 bases, and 10 bases lay in between. Germline V gene lookup returns CDR1 LGHNA and CDR2 YSLEER. Here the CDR3 DNA reads TGCGCCAGCAGCTCACGACCCCCAGATACGCAGTATTTT. This encodes CASSSRPPDTQYF.

The chain joins TRBV27 to TRBJ2-7; tentatively, D is TRBD1 (6 bases). The V end lost 0 bases, the J end lost 6 bases, and 9 bases lay between the germline ends. The CDR3 sequence is 13 residues long. Germline V CDR1 and CDR2: MNHEY, SMNVEV (reference sequence). This CDR3 is CASSLSQGGEQYF. CDR3 DNA: TGTGCCAGCAGTTTATCACAGGGCGGCGAGCAGTACTTC.

J is TRBJ2-4 and V is TRBV4-1; TRBD2 agrees at 9 bases. V trimming: 3 bases; J trimming: 1 base; junction bases outside the gene matches: 13. Germline-derived CDR1 and CDR2 are MGHRA and YSYEKL. This CDR3 region has 19 residues. CDR3 region: CASSHTGLAGDGAKNIQYF. Written as DNA, the CDR3 is TGCGCCAGCAGCCATACGGGACTAGCAGGCGATGGGGCCAAAAACATTCAGTACTTC.

The V and J genes are TRBV2 and TRBJ2-7, with 7 positions matching TRBD1. This CDR3 is built from 14 residues. V lost 5 bases to trimming and J lost 1 base; unmatched junction nucleotides: 5. Germline V CDR1 and CDR2: SNHLY, FYNNEI. The CDR3 protein is CASSWDSFSYEQYF. As DNA, the CDR3 is TGTGCCAGCAGTTGGGACAGTTTTTCCTACGAGCAGTACTTC.

The rearrangement links TRBV5-6 to TRBJ1-4; the D is unclear. Trimming stripped 0 bases from V and 0 bases from J, with 9 bases between. The germline gives CDR1 SGHDT, CDR2 YYEEEE. This CDR3 has 16 amino acids. The CDR3 loop reads CASSLAHRSTNEKLFF. Here the CDR3 DNA reads TGTGCCAGCAGCTTGGCTCACAGATCAACTAATGAAAAACTGTTTTTT.

The chain combines TRBV7-9 with TRBJ2-2; D uncertain. CDR3 length: 16 residues. The ends were cut back, 1 base at V and 1 base at J, with 10 bases in the middle. Germline CDR1 and CDR2: SEHNR and FQNEAQ (reference sequence). CDR3 sequence reads: CASSLGRQKNTGELFF. In nucleotides, the CDR3 is TGTGCCAGCAGCTTAGGGCGACAAAAGAACACCGGGGAGCTGTTTTTT.

This rearrangement joins TRBV6-1 to TRBJ2-7, with a possible D match to TRBD1 (8 bases). This CDR3 comprises 14 residues. The germline gives CDR1 MNHNS, CDR2 SASEGT. Trimming stripped 6 bases from V and 1 base from J, with 13 bases between. CDR3: CASREQGGSYEQYF. The CDR3 DNA reads TGTGCCAGCAGGGAACAGGGGGGGTCCTACGAGCAGTACTTC.

The chain couples TRBV28 to TRBJ2-7; the D gene is possibly TRBD1 (5 bases). The CDR3 spans 14 residues. Germline CDR1 MDHEN, CDR2 SYDVKM. Trimming pared 6 bases from V and 3 bases from J, leaving 15 bases between. CDR3 protein: CASRSGQGYYEQYF. In nucleotides, the CDR3 is TGTGCCAGCAGGTCTGGACAAGGGTACTACGAGCAGTACTTC.

The chain links TRBV7-4 to TRBJ1-6; tentatively, D is TRBD1 (5 bases). Germline V gene data show CDR1 as SGHVT and CDR2 as SQSDAQ. V was pared by 1 base and J by 10 bases, with 14 bases between. The CDR3 consists of 15 residues. In DNA, the CDR3 is TGTGCCAGCAGCTTAGATTCAGGGCGGTACTCACCCCTCCACTTT. It encodes CASSLDSGRYSPLHF.

Turning to this clone: Germline and junction disagree at one end, which may indicate a read error. V is TRBV15 and J is TRBJ2-3, with a weak D call TRBD2 (7 bases). The germline gives CDR1 LNHNV, CDR2 YYDKDF (reference sequence). This CDR3 spans 17 amino acids. The CDR3 sequence is CATRRGGDIDNTDTQYF. The DNA for the CDR3 is TGTGCCACCAGAAGAGGGGGGGATATAGACAATACAGATACGCAGTATTTT.